A single sample is the source of the 27 T cell receptor beta chains below, sequenced in a study of somatic mutations in cytotoxic T cells in rheumatoid arthritis (TCRdb year 2017). The library was prepared using the immunoSEQ multiplex PCR assay. TCRdb's version of the immuneACCESS table is confined to in-frame rearrangements and falls short of the full clone set. An unresolved V gene accounts for under half of the shortfall where checked; the remainder is of unknown origin. Present in this sample are some 8,700 clones, approximately 71% of which were seen just once. The ten largest make up 35% to 40% of the sample. The sequenced material came from CD8+ T cells sorted from blood. Source of these receptors: a woman between 50 and 59 years old in good health.

The V gene is TRBV27, the J gene TRBJ1-4, with 7 bases matching TRBD1. CDR3 size: 15 residues. V was pared by 5 bases and J by 6 bases, with 9 bases of the junction left unmatched. Germline CDR1 is MNHEY and CDR2 is SMNVEV (reference sequence). CDR3 in DNA: TGTGCCAGCAGTGCCACCCGGGACAGATATGAAAAACTGTTTTTT. This gives the protein CASSATRDRYEKLFF.

This rearrangement joins TRBV7-9 to TRBJ2-2; 12 bases are a match to TRBD2. The CDR3 contains 18 residues. J was trimmed by 4 bases and V by 0 bases; bases with no gene match: 6. Germline V gene sequence: CDR1 SEHNR, CDR2 FQNEAQ (reference sequence). This CDR3 is CASSLAETSGGLTGELFF. CDR3 in DNA: TGTGCCAGCAGCTTAGCGGAGACTAGCGGGGGTCTCACCGGGGAGCTGTTTTTT.

This clone was counted only a few times. This chain connects TRBV6-1 to TRBJ2-7; 8 nucleotides line up with TRBD2. The V gene end was trimmed by 1 base and the J gene end by 2 bases; junction bases not matched to a gene: 10. The CDR3 runs to 17 residues. The germline V gene encodes CDR1 MNHNS and CDR2 SASEGT. Written as DNA, the CDR3 is TGTGCCAGCAGTGAAGGGTTGACGGGGGGGCTGGCCTACGAGCAGTACTTC. Translating it yields CASSEGLTGGLAYEQYF.

V and J are TRBV7-9 and TRBJ1-4; 8 positions agree with TRBD1. Germline V lookup: CDR1 SEHNR, CDR2 FQNEAQ (reference sequence). The CDR3 consists of 14 residues. V lost 5 bases, J lost 3 bases, and 2 bases stayed unmatched. This CDR3 reads CASSRTGSNEKLFF. The CDR3 nucleotides read TGTGCCAGCAGCCGGACAGGGTCTAATGAAAAACTGTTTTTT.

The chain uses TRBV9 and TRBJ1-1; possible D gene TRBD1, 6 bases. The ends were cut back, 4 bases at V and 5 bases at J, with 12 bases in the middle. The CDR3 runs 13 residues. The germline CDR1 and CDR2 sequences are SGDLS and YYNGEE. CDR3 DNA: TGTGCCAGCAGCCCAGGGGTTCCGACTGAAGCTTTCTTT. Residues: CASSPGVPTEAFF.

The chain links TRBV7-2 to TRBJ1-2, with 8 bases identical to TRBD1. V dropped 5 bases and J dropped 6; count of bases not matched to a gene: 20. CDR3 length: 18 amino acids. Germline loops: CDR1 SGHTA, CDR2 FQGNSA. The CDR3 loop is CASSPYSDRGGGMNGYTF. CDR3 in DNA: TGTGCCAGCAGCCCTTATTCCGACAGGGGAGGAGGAATGAATGGCTACACCTTC.

In DNA, the CDR3 is TGTGCCAGCAGCACCGAAGGACAGGGGAAGTTACGAGAGACCCAGTACTTC. Translating gives CASSTEGQGKLRETQYF. J is TRBJ2-5 and V is TRBV7-9, with 9 bases matching TRBD1. This CDR3 has 17 residues. Germline lookup yields CDR1 SEHNR and CDR2 FQNEAQ (reference sequence). J was trimmed by 4 bases and V by 5 bases; bases with no gene match: 14.

The chain employs TRBV2 and TRBJ2-1; no clear D gene. Germline V lookup: CDR1 SNHLY, CDR2 FYNNEI. This CDR3 has 13 amino acids. Between the trimmed V and J ends, which lost 8 bases and 0 bases, there was a span of 8 bases. The CDR3: CASLMSSYNEQFF. Written as DNA, the CDR3 is TGTGCCAGCTTAATGAGCTCCTACAATGAGCAGTTCTTC.

The chain carries TRBV2 and TRBJ2-7; D remains unclear. Trimming shortened V by 6 bases and J by 3 bases, and 15 bases separated the two germline ends. The CDR3 has 14 residues. CDR1 SNHLY and CDR2 FYNNEI come from the germline V gene. The CDR3 here is CASSPPVSYYEQYF. The CDR3, as DNA: TGTGCCAGCAGCCCCCCCGTTAGCTACTACGAGCAGTACTTC.

The rearrangement joins TRBV27 to TRBJ2-1; the match to TRBD2 covers 8 bases. In germline, CDR1 is MNHEY, CDR2 SMNVEV (reference sequence). The CDR3 totals 14 residues. V dropped 1 base and J dropped 5; count of bases not matched to a gene: 1. The CDR3 sequence is CASSLLAGNNEQFF. The CDR3 DNA reads TGTGCCAGCAGTTTATTAGCGGGAAACAATGAGCAGTTCTTC.

The chain combines TRBV18 with TRBJ1-1; D uncertain. Trimming removed 6 bases from V and 0 bases from J, with 5 bases in between. The CDR3 extends over 12 amino acids. Germline CDR1 is KGHSH and CDR2 is LQKENI. The CDR3 nucleotides read TGTGCCAGCTCCCTAATGAACACTGAAGCTTTCTTT. It yields the protein CASSLMNTEAFF.

The J gene is TRBJ2-7, the V gene TRBV5-5; D might be TRBD2 (5 bases). The CDR3 totals 13 residues. Germline CDR1 reads SGHKS; CDR2 reads YYEKEE (reference sequence). V was cut by 5 bases and J by 6 bases, with 15 bases left in between. Here the CDR3 DNA reads TGTGCCAGCAGGGGTTATGAGGGTGCCGAGCAGTACTTC. It specifies CASRGYEGAEQYF. Variable domain in full (rest from reference TRBV5-5 and TRBJ2-7): DAGVTQSPTHLIKTRGQQVTLRCSPISGHKSVSWYQQVLGQGPQFIFQYYEKEERGRGNFPDRFSARQFPNYSSELNVNALLLGDSALYLCASRGYEGAEQYFGPGTRLTVT.

The chain combines TRBV5-4 with TRBJ2-7; D possibly corresponds to TRBD2 (6 bases). The CDR3 extends over 16 amino acids. From germline, CDR1 is SGHNT and CDR2 YYREEE (reference sequence). Deletions cut 5 bases from V and 0 bases from J, with 18 bases between. The chain's CDR3 is CASSLGPGLSSYEQYF. CDR3 DNA: TGTGCCAGCAGTTTAGGCCCGGGACTGAGCTCCTACGAGCAGTACTTC.

Here the CDR3 reads CASSLGARGAHYEQYF. The DNA of the CDR3 is TGTGCCAGCAGCTTAGGAGCTCGGGGGGCCCACTACGAGCAGTACTTC. V is TRBV11-2 and J is TRBJ2-7; maybe TRBD2 (7 bases). Germline lookup yields CDR1 SGHAT and CDR2 FQNNGV. The ends were cut back, 1 base at V and 3 bases at J, with 16 bases in the middle. The CDR3 loop spans 16 amino acids.

This rearrangement joins TRBV4-1 to TRBJ1-2; perhaps TRBD1 as D (5 bases). Looked up from germline, CDR1 is MGHRA and CDR2 is YSYEKL. The V gene lost 6 bases and the J gene lost 4 bases, with 15 bases spanning the gap. CDR3 length: 14 residues. The CDR3 nucleotides read TGCGCCAGCAGTACCGGACACCCAGGCTATGGCTACACCTTC. This encodes CASSTGHPGYGYTF.

The chain couples TRBV4-1 to TRBJ2-2, with TRBD1 as a possible D gene (8 bases). This CDR3 has 17 amino acids. Germline assignment: CDR1 MGHRA and CDR2 YSYEKL. The germline V and J ends were trimmed by 1 base and 5 bases, with 17 bases remaining between them. CDR3 protein: CASSQVGQGGNTGELFF. CDR3 nucleotide sequence: TGCGCCAGCAGCCAAGTAGGACAGGGAGGGAATACCGGGGAGCTGTTTTTT.

The CDR3 region is CASSIVPGGTEAFF. The CDR3 region has the DNA TGTGCCAGTAGTATAGTACCGGGGGGCACAGAAGCTTTCTTT. This sequence joins TRBV19 and TRBJ1-1; perhaps TRBD1 as D (6 bases). Germline CDR1 and CDR2: LNHDA and SQIVND (reference sequence). CDR3 length: 14 amino acids. V lost 1 base, J lost 8 bases, and 14 bases lay in between.

J is TRBJ2-7 and V is TRBV11-2; D may be TRBD2 (7 bases). CDR3 length: 16 amino acids. V dropped 1 base and J dropped 4 bases, with 17 bases sitting between them. Germline values: CDR1 SGHAT, CDR2 FQNNGV. CDR3 residues: CASSLAVGGAPYEQYF. In DNA, the CDR3 is TGTGCCAGCAGCTTAGCGGTTGGGGGGGCACCATACGAGCAGTACTTC.

This rearrangement joins TRBV25-1 to TRBJ2-5; D remains unclear. Germline values: CDR1 MGHDK, CDR2 SYGVNS. The CDR3 runs 14 residues. Deletions cut 6 bases from V and 3 bases from J, with 14 bases between. This CDR3 reads CASSVTEREETQYF. The CDR3 DNA is TGTGCCAGCAGCGTAACAGAACGTGAAGAGACCCAGTACTTC.

The chain carries TRBV9 and TRBJ2-7; perhaps TRBD2 as D (6 bases). This CDR3 is built from 15 residues. The V gene's germline CDR1 is SGDLS and CDR2 YYNGEE. V lost 2 bases and J 3 bases, leaving 15 bases between the germline ends. CDR3 bases: TGTGCCAGCAGCGTTACCGGAGGGGCGAACTACGAGCAGTACTTC. It translates to CASSVTGGANYEQYF.

J is TRBJ1-5 and V is TRBV27, with D possibly being TRBD1 (5 bases). The CDR3 loop spans 12 amino acids. The germline gives CDR1 MNHEY, CDR2 SMNVEV (reference sequence). V lost 4 bases to trimming and J lost 11 bases, with 12 bases between them. CDR3 sequence: CASSYSGGAQHF. DNA for the CDR3: TGTGCCAGCAGTTACTCGGGGGGGGCCCAGCATTTT.

The V and J genes are TRBV12-5 and TRBJ2-3; 9 bases fit TRBD2. Germline assignment: CDR1 LGHNT and CDR2 FRNRAP. J lost 0 bases, V lost 1 base, and 14 bases had no gene match. The CDR3 is 20 residues long. The CDR3 DNA is TGTGCTAGTGGTTTGGACCCCCACAATCCTAGCGGGGCTAGCACAGATACGCAGTATTTT. Protein product: CASGLDPHNPSGASTDTQYF.

This sequence joins TRBV10-3 and TRBJ2-1; TRBD1 aligns across 7 bases. CDR1 and CDR2 (germline): ENHRY, SYGVKD. The CDR3 covers 16 residues. V lost 0 bases to trimming and J lost 4 bases; unmatched junction nucleotides: 6. CDR3 in DNA: TGTGCCATCAGTGAGTCCTGGGACAGCAGTTACAATGAGCAGTTCTTC. Translated, it gives CAISESWDSSYNEQFF.

The J gene is TRBJ2-3, the V gene TRBV4-2; TRBD2 might be the D (7 bases). The CDR3 runs 16 residues. Per germline, CDR1 LGHNA and CDR2 YNFKEQ. V was trimmed by 1 base and J by 6 bases, leaving 17 bases between them. The CDR3: CASSQGRGGAWDTQYF. In DNA form, the CDR3 reads TGTGCCAGCAGCCAAGGGCGAGGGGGGGCCTGGGATACGCAGTATTTT.

The chain is built from TRBV6-1 and TRBJ2-7; D call uncertain. The V gene's germline CDR1 is MNHNS and CDR2 SASEGT. The CDR3 covers 16 residues. Trimming took off 1 base at V and 0 bases at J, with 13 bases between the two ends. As DNA, the CDR3 is TGTGCCAGCAGTGAAGATCCCACCCTGAGCTCCTACGAGCAGTACTTC. Protein: CASSEDPTLSSYEQYF.

The rearrangement uses TRBV10-3 and TRBJ1-1; 9 bases line up with TRBD1. The germline gives CDR1 ENHRY, CDR2 SYGVKD. Losses at the gene ends were 5 bases for V and 0 bases for J; bases not matched to a gene: 4. This CDR3 spans 15 amino acids. CDR3 sequence (DNA): TGTGCCATCAGTAGGACAGGGGAGGTGAACACTGAAGCTTTCTTT. Translating gives CAISRTGEVNTEAFF.

The chain links TRBV6-5 to TRBJ2-7; the D is unclear. The CDR3 covers 14 residues. Between the trimmed V and J ends, which lost 2 bases and 2 bases, there was a span of 10 bases. CDR1 is MNHEY and CDR2 is SVGAGI in the germline V gene. CDR3 DNA sequence: TGTGCCAGCAGTTACCAAGACATGCCCTACGAGCAGTACTTC. Amino acid sequence: CASSYQDMPYEQYF.